These 7 T cell receptor beta chains share one sample of origin, sequenced in a study of control samples from healthy donors and cancer patients. TCRdb's table, derived via immunoSEQ multiplex PCR, lists solely in-frame clones and lacks some. The sample shows under 20,000 clones, 80% to 90% of them seen only once. The sample was PBMCs. Every receptor here comes from a woman in her sixties or seventies with lung cancer.

In DNA form, the CDR3 reads TGTGCCAGCAGCCAAGATTTGGCGGGCGAGCAGTTCTTC. Translation gives CASSQDLAGEQFF. This chain joins TRBV14 and TRBJ2-1; TRBD2 might be the D (5 bases). CDR1 SGHDN and CDR2 FVKESK come from the germline V gene. This CDR3 is built from 13 residues. V was clipped by 0 bases and J by 10 bases, with 10 bases between them.

V is TRBV29-1 and J is TRBJ1-1; D is uncertain. Germline CDR1 is SQVTM and CDR2 is ANQGSEA. This CDR3 region has 14 residues. Trimming removed 3 bases from V and 3 bases from J, with 14 bases in between. CDR3 sequence reads: CSVESRGPYTEAFF. The CDR3 bases are TGCAGCGTTGAGAGTAGAGGCCCTTACACTGAAGCTTTCTTT.

This clone was seen just once. The chain employs TRBV5-8 and TRBJ2-3; TRBD1 aligns across 8 bases. The junction had 14 bases not matched to a gene; V was cut back by 4 bases and J by 1 base. CDR3 length: 18 amino acids. CDR1 and CDR2 from the germline V gene are SGHTS and YDEGEE. The CDR3 coding sequence is TGTGCCAGCAGCCCCTTATTCCGACAGGGGAAGGGCACAGATACGCAGTATTTT. Translation: CASSPLFRQGKGTDTQYF.

V usage is TRBV11-2 and J usage is TRBJ2-2; D is undetermined. Germline values: CDR1 SGHAT, CDR2 FQNNGV. V was pared by 1 base and J by 6 bases, with 3 bases between. The CDR3 has 12 residues. In DNA, the CDR3 is TGTGCCAGCAGCTTAGGGGCCGGGGAGCTGTTTTTT. Its translation: CASSLGAGELFF.

The chain employs TRBV5-1 and TRBJ1-1, with 8 bases lining up with TRBD1. The CDR3 loop spans 13 amino acids. J gave up 4 bases and V 5 bases, and 4 bases lay outside the gene matches. Germline assignment: CDR1 SGHRS and CDR2 YFSETQ. The CDR3 reads CASRPTGGTEAFF. CDR3 nucleotides: TGCGCCAGCAGACCCACAGGGGGCACTGAAGCTTTCTTT.

V gene TRBV5-1 combines with J gene TRBJ2-3; D might be TRBD1 or TRBD2, each matching 5 bases. The CDR3 spans 14 residues. V dropped 3 bases and J dropped 2 bases, with 10 bases sitting between them. Germline values: CDR1 SGHRS, CDR2 YFSETQ. CDR3 bases: TGCGCCAGCAGCTCTCGGGGCTTCACAGATACGCAGTATTTT. The encoded protein is CASSSRGFTDTQYF.

V usage is TRBV7-3 and J usage is TRBJ1-1; D may be TRBD1 (5 bases). Germline V gene data show CDR1 as SGHTA and CDR2 as FQGTGA. V was trimmed by 0 bases and J by 1 base, leaving 9 bases between them. The CDR3 is 15 residues long. The CDR3 DNA follows: TGTGCCAGCAGCTTAACAGGCGGGGGGAACACTGAAGCTTTCTTT. Its translation is CASSLTGGGNTEAFF.